This T cell receptor (beta chain) was sequenced for a study of blood T cells in healthy people across ages. Sample-barcoded 5' priming and a J-beta primer mix drove a second PCR of roughly 6 to 12 cycles. MiXCR, applied by TCRdb to the 5' RACE reads, yields one record per CDR3 protein. Among hundreds of thousands of distinct CDR3 sequences listed, about 45% were seen once. From germline, CDR1 is LGHDT and CDR2 YNNKEL (reference sequence). The CDR3 extends over 17 amino acids. J was trimmed by 5 bases and V by 0 bases; bases with no gene match: 9. Sequences were obtained from blood. The receptor was derived from a man of 80 years or more in good health. This chain joins TRBV3-1 and TRBJ2-1; 8 bases map to TRBD1. The CDR3 region is CASSQDIGQGRHNEQFF. DNA for the CDR3: TGTGCCAGCAGCCAAGATATCGGACAGGGTCGCCACAATGAGCAGTTCTTC.